The T cell receptor (beta chain) under discussion was sequenced for a study of early T cells in non-severe SARS-CoV-2 infection (dated by TCRdb to the early 2020s). Context from the whole study: Because TCR sequencing was done on bulk RNA from unsorted whole blood, the alpha and beta chains could not be paired. Here is what the overall study found, with its caveats: Matching against VDJdb was skewed toward anti-spike CD8 responses, likely underestimated virus-specific expansions, and missed private and CD4 specificities.

Libraries were prepared through 5' RACE. Sequencing used a NextSeq 500. In the TCR library protocol, unique molecular identifiers were attached to individual cDNA molecules to correct for PCR bias and sequencing error. TCR alpha and beta chains were both sequenced, and the abundances of alpha and beta sequences in each sample were closely correlated with each other. The study's processing was this. Decombinator V4 was used to annotate TCR sequences for V gene, J gene and CDR3. Expanded TCRs were defined as changing significantly between any two time points under a Poisson model with p below 0.0001. TCR abundances were normalised to the total number of TCRs sequenced per sample and were expressed as counts per million. MAIT TCRs were defined by TRAV1-2 paired with TRAJ12, TRAJ20 or TRAJ33, and iNKT TCRs by TRAV10 paired with TRAJ18. VDJdb, accessed 1 November 2021, was searched for CMV, EBV and SARS-CoV-2 annotated TCRs, with TCRs annotated for multiple antigens excluded. The public sequencing data were trimmed at Q25 with fastp and processed into clonotypes with MiXCR by TCRdb, which kept only in-frame beta chains. Entries that share a CDR3 protein sequence are merged under the most common genes and DNA. The V and J calls were determined by TCRdb, not by the authors. Within this sample are roughly 53,000 distinct CDR3 sequences, with 10% of them counted one time only. Of the sample, around 4.4% is held by the ten largest clones.

This was a case-control study nested in a cohort of healthcare workers in London, UK, who had nasopharyngeal swab PCR tests and blood samples taken every week. Healthcare workers were recruited during the week of the UK lockdown, between 23 and 31 March 2020, and followed weekly for up to 16 weeks. CDR3 length: 15 amino acids, cysteine to phenylalanine. The kept DNA is CDR3 alone, 45 bases in frame from the first base. The junction shows trimming of 0 bases on V and 8 bases on J, plus 15 bases between the germline ends. Per the germline V gene, SGDLS is the CDR1 and YYNGEE is the CDR2. On this clonotype: The antigen it recognizes is unknown. No base-level quality is on record; no much larger clone is a single base apart.

This receptor was obtained from an adult who was a healthcare worker with PCR-confirmed SARS-CoV-2 infection or an uninfected control (not recorded which). The source material was whole blood. The sequence links TRBV9 to TRBJ2-1, and perhaps TRBD2 as D gene, on 6 matching bases. The CDR3 has the sequence CASSVDGTPYYEQFF. Read as DNA, the sequence is TGTGCCAGCAGCGTAGACGGGACTCCTTACTATGAGCAGTTCTTC.